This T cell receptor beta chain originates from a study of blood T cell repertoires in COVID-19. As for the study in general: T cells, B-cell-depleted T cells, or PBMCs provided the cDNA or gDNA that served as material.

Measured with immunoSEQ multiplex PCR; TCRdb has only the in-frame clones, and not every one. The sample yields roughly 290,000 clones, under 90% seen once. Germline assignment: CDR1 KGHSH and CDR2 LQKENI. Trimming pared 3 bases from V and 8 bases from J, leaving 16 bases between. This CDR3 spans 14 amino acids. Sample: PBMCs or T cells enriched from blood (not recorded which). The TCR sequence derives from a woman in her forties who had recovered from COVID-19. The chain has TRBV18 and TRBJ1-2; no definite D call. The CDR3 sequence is CASSPRTGSDGYTF. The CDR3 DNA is TGTGCCAGCTCACCCCGCACGGGTAGCGACGGCTACACCTTC.